This T cell receptor (beta chain) was sequenced during a study of blood T cell repertoires in COVID-19. The data were produced by immunoSEQ multiplex PCR, yet TCRdb's version contains in-frame clones alone and is incomplete. This sample carries over 100,000 clones, 84% of them seen once, and the ten largest clones take 3% to 4.5%. The J segment lost 3 bases and the V segment lost 2 bases, leaving 2 bases of the junction unmatched. The CDR3 length is 16 residues. Germline values: CDR1 SGHAT, CDR2 FQNNGV. Sequenced input: PBMCs or T cells enriched from blood (not recorded which). This sequence originates from a woman in her thirties who had recovered from COVID-19. The chain combines TRBV11-2 with TRBJ2-1; TRBD2 matches at 12 bases. The CDR3 sequence is CASSLRTSGVYNEQFF. As DNA, the CDR3 is TGTGCCAGCAGCTTAAGGACTAGCGGGGTCTACAATGAGCAGTTCTTC.